Listed here is a single TCR beta chain. The sample belongs to a study of CD8+CD57+ T cells in acquired aplastic anemia. Overall study: On average, sorted CD4+ and CD8+ cells gave approximately 3 ug of DNA.

Genomic DNA served as template for TCR beta VDJ and CDR3 profiling. TCRdb reanalysed the reads using MiXCR and keeps one entry per CDR3 protein. The sample holds approximately 260,000 distinct CDR3 sequences, approximately 79% seen once. Before being chosen for sequencing, patients had shown CD8+CD57+ cell expansion by flow cytometry. The study sampled blood from patients who had received no therapy. The source material was sorted CD4+, CD8+, or CD8+CD57+ T cells (not recorded which) from PBMCs. The sequence was obtained from a human donor with aplastic anemia.

This CDR3 reads CASSLAGDPDSLYF. CDR3 bases: TGTGCCAGCAGCTTAGCGGGAGATCCCGATTCTCTGTATTTT. The V and J genes are TRBV9 and TRBJ2-3; TRBD2 matches at 9 bases. The CDR3 loop spans 14 amino acids. CDR1 SGDLS and CDR2 YYNGEE come from the germline V gene. Losses at the gene ends were 4 bases for V and 14 bases for J; bases not matched to a gene: 14.